One and the same sample provided the 27 T cell receptor beta chains below, sequenced in a study of OX40 agonist ivuxolimab in advanced cancers. TCRdb keeps only in-frame clones here, not all; method: immunoSEQ multiplex PCR. The repertoire has under 85,000 clones, around 86% of them found once; the top ten carry about 2.5%. Sequences were derived from CD4+ or CD8+ T cells sorted from blood, sampled in a trial of the OX40 agonist ivuxolimab. Receptors originate from an adult with an advanced solid tumor such as melanoma, head and neck, liver or kidney cancer.

This clone was counted once. The chain employs TRBV6-5 and TRBJ2-2; no clear D gene. Trimming took off 0 bases at V and 1 base at J, with 9 bases between the two ends. The CDR3 is made up of 16 amino acids. Germline-derived CDR1 and CDR2 are MNHEY and SVGAGI. The CDR3 sequence is CASSYSRPRNTGELFF. The CDR3 DNA reads as TGTGCCAGCAGTTACTCGAGGCCGAGGAACACCGGGGAGCTGTTTTTT.

The gene calls are TRBV19 and TRBJ1-5, with D possibly being TRBD1 (6 bases). Between the trimmed V and J ends, which lost 5 bases and 1 base, there was a span of 21 bases. This CDR3 is 18 amino acids long. Germline loops: CDR1 LNHDA, CDR2 SQIVND (reference sequence). The CDR3 bases are TGTGCCAGTAGTCCCCTCGGGGGGCGAGGGGGAAGCAATCAGCCCCAGCATTTT. Amino acid sequence: CASSPLGGRGGSNQPQHF.

This clone was counted once. V and J are TRBV11-3 and TRBJ2-2; maybe TRBD1 (5 bases). In germline, CDR1 is SGHNT, CDR2 YENEEA. This CDR3 comprises 16 residues. Between the trimmed V and J ends, which lost 0 bases and 4 bases, there was a span of 12 bases. The CDR3 protein is CASSLDSGKFTGELFF. The CDR3 DNA reads TGTGCCAGCAGCTTAGATTCAGGGAAATTCACCGGGGAGCTGTTTTTT.

This chain connects TRBV7-3 to TRBJ1-6; the match to TRBD1 covers 8 bases. Trimming at V came to 2 bases and at J to 7 bases, leaving 4 bases not matched to a gene. The V gene's germline CDR1 is SGHTA and CDR2 FQGTGA. The CDR3 totals 15 residues. The DNA for the CDR3 is TGTGCCAGCAGCTTAGCCGGACAGGGAAATTCACCCCTCCACTTT. It translates to CASSLAGQGNSPLHF.

The chain has TRBV11-1 and TRBJ1-2; 8 bases match TRBD1. This CDR3 contains 13 residues. Trimming took 5 bases from V and 6 from J; bases not matched to a gene: 5. Germline lookup yields CDR1 SGHAT and CDR2 FQDESV (reference sequence). The CDR3 spells CASSLDRANGYTF. The CDR3 DNA reads as TGTGCCAGCAGCCTGGACAGGGCCAATGGCTACACCTTC. Full variable domain (remainder filled in from reference TRBV11-1 and TRBJ1-2): EAEVAQSPRYKITEKSQAVAFWCDPISGHATLYWYRQILGQGPELLVQFQDESVVDDSQLPKDRFSAERLKGVDSTLKIQPAELGDSAMYLCASSLDRANGYTFGSGTRLTVV.

The chain joins TRBV7-2 to TRBJ1-2, with TRBD1 as a possible D gene (6 bases). The V end was cut by 5 bases, the J end by 5 bases, with 9 bases between. The CDR3 loop spans 12 amino acids. Germline V gene lookup returns CDR1 SGHTA and CDR2 FQGNSA. The CDR3 coding sequence is TGTGCCAGCAGCGTTCAGGGGTATGGCTACACCTTC. This translates into CASSVQGYGYTF.

The chain is built from TRBV6-5 and TRBJ2-5, with no clear D. V was clipped by 4 bases and J by 0 bases, with 9 bases between them. Germline values: CDR1 MNHEY, CDR2 SVGAGI. The CDR3 covers 14 residues. The CDR3 here is CASSSSMHQETQYF. As DNA, the CDR3 is TGTGCCAGCAGTTCCAGTATGCACCAAGAGACCCAGTACTTC.

This clone was observed once. The J gene is TRBJ2-2, the V gene TRBV28; D uncertain. Germline V gene lookup returns CDR1 MDHEN and CDR2 SYDVKM. The length of the CDR3 is 14 residues. The V gene lost 8 bases and the J gene lost 6 bases, with 16 bases spanning the gap. CDR3 residues: CASFKNLHAGELFF. The DNA for the CDR3 is TGTGCCAGCTTTAAGAACCTACACGCCGGGGAGCTGTTTTTT.

This sequence joins TRBV2 and TRBJ1-4; a possible D gene is TRBD1 (5 bases). The V end lost 6 bases, the J end lost 7 bases, and 15 bases lay between the germline ends. The CDR3 runs 14 residues. The germline CDR1 and CDR2 sequences are SNHLY and FYNNEI. The CDR3 region has the DNA TGTGCCAGCAGCGAGGGCAGGGTGGGTGAAAAACTGTTTTTT. Translation: CASSEGRVGEKLFF.

This chain joins TRBV6-4 and TRBJ2-1; 10 nucleotides match TRBD1. V gave up 6 bases and J gave up 9 bases; unmatched junction bases: 8. The V gene's germline CDR1 is MRHNA and CDR2 SNTAGT. The CDR3 runs 14 residues. CDR3 residues: CASRTGTGVGEQFF. The CDR3 coding sequence is TGTGCCAGCAGAACCGGGACAGGGGTGGGTGAGCAGTTCTTC.

By sample share, this clone is medium-sized. J is TRBJ2-4 and V is TRBV11-3, with 7 bases fitting TRBD2. The CDR3 sequence is 16 residues long. CDR1 and CDR2 (germline): SGHNT, YENEEA. Trimming cost V 5 bases and J 5 bases; bases outside gene matches: 12. The CDR3 DNA reads as TGTGCCAGCAGCCAATCTTCCTCGAGCGGGGAAAACATTCAGTACTTC. It encodes CASSQSSSSGENIQYF.

The rearrangement links TRBV9 to TRBJ2-3; TRBD2 matches at 13 bases. The CDR3 contains 18 residues. Germline V gene lookup returns CDR1 SGDLS and CDR2 YYNGEE. With 7 bases clipped from V and 3 bases from J, the junction kept 14 bases outside the gene matches. DNA of the CDR3: TGTGCCAGCGGCGGAACGAGGACTAGCGGGGGAATTACAGATACGCAGTATTTT. Its translation: CASGGTRTSGGITDTQYF.

The chain uses TRBV5-1 and TRBJ2-6; D tentatively fits TRBD1 or TRBD2 (5 bases each). The V and J ends lost 1 base and 6 bases respectively, with 11 bases between them. This CDR3 has 15 amino acids. Germline CDR1 reads SGHRS; CDR2 reads YFSETQ. Here the CDR3 reads CASSLLEGQANVLTF. In DNA form, the CDR3 reads TGCGCCAGCAGCTTGTTAGAGGGGCAGGCCAACGTCCTGACTTTC.

The CDR3 nucleotides are TGTGCCAGCAGTTTCCGGGGGGCCGGGGAGCTGTTTTTT. Translation gives CASSFRGAGELFF. The J gene is TRBJ2-2, the V gene TRBV28, with TRBD2 matching over 7 bases. The germline V gene has CDR1 MDHEN and CDR2 SYDVKM. The trim removed 3 bases at V and 6 bases at J, leaving 1 base unmatched. CDR3 length equals 13 residues.

This sequence joins TRBV6-5 and TRBJ1-2; 7 nucleotides match TRBD1. The V and J ends lost 0 bases and 5 bases, in that order; junction bases with no gene match: 6. The germline V gene encodes CDR1 MNHEY and CDR2 SVGAGI. This CDR3 region has 15 residues. The CDR3 region has the DNA TGTGCCAGCAGTTACTCGATGGAACAGGGGTATGGCTACACCTTC. This codes for CASSYSMEQGYGYTF.

The chain has TRBV19 and TRBJ2-6; 8 bases are shared with TRBD1. CDR1 and CDR2 from the germline V gene are LNHDA and SQIVND (reference sequence). The CDR3 is made up of 18 amino acids. Unmatched junction bases numbered 10, after V lost 4 bases and J lost 2 bases. The CDR3 region is CASSTVAGGDPGANVLTF. CDR3 sequence (DNA): TGTGCCAGTAGTACGGTAGCAGGGGGCGATCCTGGGGCCAACGTCCTGACTTTC.

The chain recombines TRBV7-2 with TRBJ2-6; 7 positions match TRBD1. The V gene's germline CDR1 is SGHTA and CDR2 FQGNSA. The CDR3 length is 15 residues. The J segment lost 2 bases and the V segment lost 4 bases, leaving 2 bases of the junction unmatched. CDR3 region: CASSSQGTGANVLTF. CDR3 DNA sequence: TGTGCCAGCAGCTCACAGGGGACTGGGGCCAACGTCCTGACTTTC.

The chain uses TRBV21-1 and TRBJ1-1; the table's D call, TRBD1, has no DNA check behind it. TRBV21-1 is a pseudogene segment. The CDR3 loop spans 16 amino acids. The CDR3 region is CASRSPPGEMGTEAFF. In DNA form, the CDR3 reads TGTGCCAGCCGATCCCCGCCAGGGGAAATGGGCACTGAAGCTTTCTTT.

J is TRBJ1-6 and V is TRBV7-2; 10 bases align to TRBD1. V dropped 6 bases and J dropped 10; count of bases not matched to a gene: 12. Germline lookup yields CDR1 SGHTA and CDR2 FQGNSA. CDR3 length: 16 amino acids. DNA for the CDR3: TGTGCCAGCAGAAAAGACAGGGGGCGTGGAGGATCACCCCTCCACTTT. It translates to CASRKDRGRGGSPLHF.

The chain links TRBV5-1 to TRBJ1-5, with 10 positions matching TRBD1. The CDR3 length is 13 residues. CDR1 is SGHRS, CDR2 YFSETQ, per germline. V gave up 4 bases and J gave up 8 bases; unmatched junction bases: 3. DNA for the CDR3: TGCGCCAGCAGCCCGGACAGGGGGGAGCCCCAGCATTTT. The encoded protein is CASSPDRGEPQHF.

This clone was seen more than once but under ten times. The sample carries other DNA sequences with the same CDR3. This chain connects TRBV19 to TRBJ1-5; no clear D. Germline V gene lookup returns CDR1 LNHDA and CDR2 SQIVND (reference sequence). The CDR3 runs 13 residues. V was cut by 1 base and J by 3 bases, with 4 bases left in between. In nucleotides, the CDR3 is TGTGCCAGTAGTATAGGTGTCAATCAGCCCCAGCATTTT. This codes for CASSIGVNQPQHF.

V gene TRBV7-9 combines with J gene TRBJ2-5; D gene unclear. The CDR3 spans 16 residues. CDR1 SEHNR and CDR2 FQNEAQ come from the germline V gene (reference sequence). The ends were cut back, 1 base at V and 0 bases at J, with 12 bases in the middle. The CDR3 DNA reads TGTGCCAGCAGCTTAGATGGTAAAAAGTACCAAGAGACCCAGTACTTC. As protein: CASSLDGKKYQETQYF.

The CDR3 bases are TGTGCCAGTAGTATACCACAGGGGGCGGAGGAAAAACTGTTTTTT. Amino acids: CASSIPQGAEEKLFF. The chain employs TRBV19 and TRBJ1-4; 9 positions agree with TRBD1. CDR1 is LNHDA, CDR2 SQIVND, per germline (reference sequence). The CDR3 consists of 15 residues. V shed 2 bases, J shed 8 bases, and the junction held 6 bases outside the gene matches. Together with reference TRBV19 and TRBJ1-4, the CDR3 gives the full variable domain: DGGITQSPKYLFRKEGQNVTLSCEQNLNHDAMYWYRQDPGQGLRLIYYSQIVNDFQKGDIAEGYSVSREKKESFPLTVTSAQKNPTAFYLCASSIPQGAEEKLFFGSGTQLSVL.

The chain employs TRBV7-2 and TRBJ2-7; no firm D call. The germline V and J ends were trimmed by 6 bases and 0 bases, with 12 bases remaining between them. This CDR3 comprises 14 residues. Germline CDR1 reads SGHTA; CDR2 reads FQGNSA. The CDR3 is CASRLTESSYEQYV. DNA of the CDR3: TGTGCCAGCAGGCTAACGGAGAGCTCCTACGAGCAGTACGTC.

The gene calls are TRBV11-2 and TRBJ1-1; possible D gene TRBD1, 6 bases. V lost 4 bases and J 5 bases, leaving 8 bases between the germline ends. The germline gives CDR1 SGHAT, CDR2 FQNNGV. The CDR3 is 12 amino acids. The CDR3: CASSSQGTEAFF. The CDR3 region has the DNA TGTGCCAGCAGCTCTCAGGGGACTGAAGCTTTCTTT.

The chain recombines TRBV2 with TRBJ2-3, with 7 bases matching TRBD1. This CDR3 contains 13 residues. Trimming took 5 bases from V and 6 from J; bases not matched to a gene: 5. CDR1 and CDR2 (germline): SNHLY, FYNNEI. The DNA of the CDR3 is TGTGCCAGCAGTCTCAGGGGGACGGATACGCAGTATTTT. This translates into CASSLRGTDTQYF.

The chain has TRBV7-2 and TRBJ1-1; 8 bases match TRBD1. V lost 4 bases, J lost 11 bases, and 12 bases stayed unmatched. Germline CDR1 reads SGHTA; CDR2 reads FQGNSA. The CDR3 length is 14 residues. CDR3 sequence reads: CASSSPGGSALAFF. As DNA, the CDR3 is TGTGCCAGCAGCTCCCCAGGGGGCTCCGCCCTCGCTTTCTTT.